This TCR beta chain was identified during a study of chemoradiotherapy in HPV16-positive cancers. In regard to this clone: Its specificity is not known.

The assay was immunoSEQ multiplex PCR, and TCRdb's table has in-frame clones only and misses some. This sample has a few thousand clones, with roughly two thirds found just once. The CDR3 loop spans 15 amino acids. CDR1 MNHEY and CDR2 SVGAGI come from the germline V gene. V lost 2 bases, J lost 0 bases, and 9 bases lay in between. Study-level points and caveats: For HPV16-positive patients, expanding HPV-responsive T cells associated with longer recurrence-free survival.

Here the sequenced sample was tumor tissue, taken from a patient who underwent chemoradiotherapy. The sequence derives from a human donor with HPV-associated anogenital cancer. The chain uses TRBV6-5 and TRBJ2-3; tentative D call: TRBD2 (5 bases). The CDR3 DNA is TGTGCCAGCAGTTACAAACTAGGCAGCACAGATACGCAGTATTTT. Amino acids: CASSYKLGSTDTQYF.